The next 21 T cell receptor beta chains were all read from a single sample in a study of T cells in Graves' hyperthyroidism and ophthalmopathy. Amplified TCR beta CDR3 regions came from RNA transcripts. RT-PCR in the first round (using the HTBI primer set) targeted the TCR CDR3. One entry per CDR3 protein results from TCRdb running MiXCR on the multiplex PCR reads. The data contain over 700,000 distinct CDR3 sequences, 35% of them singletons. Sequencing was done on a sample of blood. These TCRs come from a woman aged 40 to 49 with Graves' hyperthyroidism.

Many counts were recorded for this clonotype. The rearrangement uses TRBV19 and TRBJ2-6; no clear D gene. This CDR3 region has 11 residues. The V gene's germline CDR1 is LNHDA and CDR2 SQIVND (reference sequence). Trimming shortened V by 1 base and J by 8 bases, and 0 bases separated the two germline ends. This chain's CDR3 is CASSIANVLTF. The CDR3 DNA reads TGTGCCAGTAGTATAGCCAACGTCCTGACTTTC. Supplemented by reference TRBV19 and TRBJ2-6, the full variable domain reads DGGITQSPKYLFRKEGQNVTLSCEQNLNHDAMYWYRQDPGQGLRLIYYSQIVNDFQKGDIAEGYSVSREKKESFPLTVTSAQKNPTAFYLCASSIANVLTFGAGSRLTVL.

The chain employs TRBV7-2 and TRBJ1-5; 12 bases fit TRBD1. This CDR3 spans 17 amino acids. Germline lookup yields CDR1 SGHTA and CDR2 FQGNSA. The ends lost 5 bases at V and 1 base at J; junction bases unmatched: 6. The CDR3 nucleotides read TGTGCCAGCAGCCGGGGGACAGGGGGCTGGAGCAATCAGCCCCAGCATTTT. Translating gives CASSRGTGGWSNQPQHF.

This chain joins TRBV9 and TRBJ2-7; D unresolved. Germline V CDR1 and CDR2: SGDLS, YYNGEE. Trimming left V 0 bases short and J 0 bases short, with 10 bases between. The CDR3 is made up of 15 amino acids. This CDR3 reads CASSVGLASSYEQYF. In DNA, the CDR3 is TGTGCCAGCAGCGTAGGATTGGCCAGCTCCTACGAGCAGTACTTC.

This clonotype has more than one count but fewer than ten. The chain combines TRBV5-1 with TRBJ2-7; the match to TRBD1 covers 11 bases. Germline trimming cut 0 bases from V and 3 bases from J; bases unmatched to any gene: 2. This CDR3 comprises 15 residues. The germline CDR1 and CDR2 sequences are SGHRS and YFSETQ. This chain's CDR3 is CASSLGGTGGYEQYF. DNA for the CDR3: TGCGCCAGCAGCTTGGGAGGGACAGGGGGCTACGAGCAGTACTTC.

This clonotype has more than one count but fewer than ten. A junction boundary mismatches the germline segment, possibly from a read error. The chain is built from TRBV19 and TRBJ2-3; D call uncertain. Per the germline V gene, CDR1 is LNHDA and CDR2 is SQIVND (reference sequence). The CDR3 sequence is 12 residues long. The CDR3 nucleotides read TGCGCCAGCAGCATGGGCACAGATACGCAGTATTTT. As protein: CASSMGTDTQYF.

The chain joins TRBV9 to TRBJ1-3, with 9 bases matching TRBD1. The CDR3 length is 18 residues. Trimming at V came to 4 bases and at J to 1 base, leaving 12 bases not matched to a gene. Germline loops: CDR1 SGDLS, CDR2 YYNGEE. Written as DNA, the CDR3 is TGTGCCAGCAGCTACCGGGACAGGGAAGCCCCATCTGGAAACACCATATATTTT. Amino acids: CASSYRDREAPSGNTIYF. The whole variable domain, remainder taken from reference TRBV9 and TRBJ1-3, is DSGVTQTPKHLITATGQRVTLRCSPRSGDLSVYWYQQSLDQGLQFLIQYYNGEERAKGNILERFSAQQFPDLHSELNLSSLELGDSALYFCASSYRDREAPSGNTIYFGEGSWLTVV.

Points on this clonotype: A much larger clone sits a single nucleotide away, making a read error possible. The V call is TRBV7-3, the J call TRBJ1-2, with TRBD1 matching over 7 bases. In germline, CDR1 is SGHTA, CDR2 FQGTGA. The CDR3 spans 19 residues. The CDR3 spells CASSSYLFRDSPYLYSYTF. The CDR3 DNA is TGTGCCAGCAGCTCTTACCTTTTCCGGGACAGTCCCTATCTCTATAGCTACACCTTC.

This clonotype has only a few counts. The J gene is TRBJ2-5, the V gene TRBV7-9, with D possibly being TRBD2 (5 bases). V was cut by 2 bases and J by 4 bases, with 14 bases left in between. The CDR3 contains 15 residues. The V gene's germline CDR1 is SEHNR and CDR2 FQNEAQ (reference sequence). The CDR3 coding sequence is TGTGCCAGCAGCTTATGGAGGATATCTTTAGAGACCCAGTACTTC. Its translation is CASSLWRISLETQYF.

As concerns this clonotype: A much larger clone lies one base from this, so it may be a read error. Here the CDR3 reads CAINEENTGELFF. CDR3 nucleotide sequence: TGTGCCATCAATGAGGAGAACACCGGGGAGCTGTTTTTT. The V gene is TRBV10-3, the J gene TRBJ2-2; D not certain. Germline V gene sequence: CDR1 ENHRY, CDR2 SYGVKD. There are 13 residues in the CDR3.

This clonotype has at least ten counts. The rearrangement links TRBV2 to TRBJ1-2; perhaps TRBD1 as D (5 bases). Trimming removed 8 bases from V and 3 bases from J, with 19 bases in between. Germline CDR1 SNHLY, CDR2 FYNNEI. The CDR3 totals 15 residues. The DNA of the CDR3 is TGTGCCAGCGACTTTACGGCAGGGAGCGACTATGGCTACACCTTC. This gives the protein CASDFTAGSDYGYTF.

The V and J genes are TRBV15 and TRBJ1-2; weak D call: TRBD1 (5 bases). This CDR3 has 12 residues. V was shortened by 9 bases and J by 0 bases, with 8 bases between the two germline ends. Looked up from germline, CDR1 is LNHNV and CDR2 is YYDKDF (reference sequence). CDR3 nucleotide sequence: TGTGCCACGCAGGGCGCTAACTATGGCTACACCTTC. This translates into CATQGANYGYTF.

This clonotype has a handful of counts. The rearrangement links TRBV2 to TRBJ2-2, with D perhaps TRBD1 (5 bases). In germline, CDR1 is SNHLY, CDR2 FYNNEI. This CDR3 spans 11 amino acids. V gave up 5 bases and J gave up 7 bases, with 5 bases separating them. Here the CDR3 DNA reads TGTGCCAGCAGTCAGGGCGGGGAGCTGTTTTTT. This gives the protein CASSQGGELFF.

The chain has TRBV2 and TRBJ2-2, with D uncertain. This CDR3 has 16 amino acids. Germline V gives CDR1 SNHLY, CDR2 FYNNEI. Deletions cut 5 bases from V and 6 bases from J, with 19 bases between. CDR3 sequence: CASSPQNRFVAGELFF. The CDR3 nucleotides read TGTGCCAGCAGTCCCCAGAACCGGTTCGTAGCCGGGGAGCTGTTTTTT.

This clonotype was seen repeatedly, ten times or more. The chain carries TRBV19 and TRBJ1-4, with a weak D call TRBD1 (5 bases). In germline, CDR1 is LNHDA, CDR2 SQIVND (reference sequence). The CDR3 length is 16 residues. V lost 9 bases and J lost 0, with 17 bases in between. CDR3 residues: CASNLHRDATNEKLFF. The CDR3 coding sequence is TGTGCCAGCAACCTCCACCGGGACGCAACTAATGAAAAACTGTTTTTT.

The chain couples TRBV3-1 to TRBJ1-5; tentatively, D is TRBD1 (5 bases). V shed 3 bases and J shed 0 bases, with 12 bases lying between them. CDR1 and CDR2 (germline): LGHDT, YNNKEL (reference sequence). The CDR3 is made up of 16 amino acids. The CDR3 loop is CASSQGPAVSNQPQHF. Written as DNA, the CDR3 is TGTGCCAGCAGCCAGGGGCCGGCAGTTAGCAATCAGCCCCAGCATTTT.

This clonotype was seen at least ten times. DNA for the CDR3: TGTGCCAGTAGTGACCGATCCGACAGCTATGGCTACACCTTC. Its translation is CASSDRSDSYGYTF. The chain uses TRBV19 and TRBJ1-2, with D tentatively TRBD1 (5 bases). The ends were cut back, 5 bases at V and 4 bases at J, with 14 bases in the middle. Germline CDR1 LNHDA, CDR2 SQIVND (reference sequence). This CDR3 comprises 14 residues.

The V gene is TRBV14, the J gene TRBJ2-7; 11 nucleotides match TRBD2. CDR3 size: 16 residues. V was clipped by 2 bases and J by 6 bases; unmatched bases: 9. From germline, CDR1 is SGHDN and CDR2 FVKESK. CDR3 DNA sequence: TGTGCCAGCAGCCAAACTAGCGGGAGAGGTACCCGCGAGCAGTACTTC. Protein sequence: CASSQTSGRGTREQYF. Full variable domain (remainder filled in from reference TRBV14 and TRBJ2-7): EAGVTQFPSHSVIEKGQTVTLRCDPISGHDNLYWYRRVMGKEIKFLLHFVKESKQDESGMPNNRFLAERTGGTYSTLKVQPAELEDSGVYFCASSQTSGRGTREQYFGPGTRLTVT.

This sequence joins TRBV12-3 or TRBV12-4 and TRBJ1-3, with 7 bases aligning to TRBD1. This CDR3 contains 14 residues. Trimming removed 8 bases from V and 1 base from J; junction bases left unmatched: 5. In nucleotides, the CDR3 is TGTGCCAGCGGCCAACAGGGGTCTGGAAACACCATATATTTT. Protein product: CASGQQGSGNTIYF.

This clonotype was seen a handful of times. This chain's CDR3 is CASTGYGGRGNQPQHF. The CDR3 DNA follows: TGTGCCAGTACCGGATACGGGGGTAGGGGCAATCAGCCCCAGCATTTT. This chain connects TRBV19 to TRBJ1-5; the D gene is possibly TRBD1 (5 bases). Germline lookup yields CDR1 LNHDA and CDR2 SQIVND (reference sequence). This CDR3 comprises 16 residues. V dropped 7 bases and J dropped 2 bases, with 18 bases sitting between them.

The V call is TRBV7-2, the J call TRBJ2-6; D not certain. Germline V CDR1 and CDR2: SGHTA, FQGNSA. Trimming pared 2 bases from V and 1 base from J, leaving 15 bases between. The CDR3 covers 18 residues. CDR3 in amino acids: CASSLIFTSLSGANVLTF. In nucleotides, the CDR3 is TGTGCCAGCAGCTTAATCTTTACCAGTTTATCTGGGGCCAACGTCCTGACTTTC.

The CDR3 DNA sequence: TGTGCCAGCAGTTTCGCACCGGGACAGGGATCTTCGGCGCGAGCTTTCTTT. As protein: CASSFAPGQGSSARAFF. J is TRBJ1-1 and V is TRBV12-3 or TRBV12-4; 9 nucleotides match TRBD1. The CDR3 extends over 17 amino acids. V lost 3 bases, J lost 10 bases, and 18 bases stayed unmatched.